This is a list of T cell receptor beta chains from one sample in a study of shared clonotypes between healthy human individuals. Profiling relied on immunoSEQ multiplex PCR, and the TCRdb table lists in-frame clones only, not all of them. Here the sample spans more than 2,000,000 clones, 80% to 95% being singletons. The sequencing sample was made of naive CD4+ T cells from PBMCs. The receptors come from a man in his late teens or twenties in good health. Some clones in this sample may be carry-over from other donors' samples. The CDR3 runs from the conserved cysteine through the conserved F or W. Fields, in order: V gene, clone size, J gene, CDR3 length, D gene, CDR3 protein, CDR3 DNA. D genes are given only for firm matches. Only some rows state a clone size, as once, few, many or a class for expanded clones.

v_gene: TRBV2; abundance: .; j_gene: TRBJ2-3; len: 13; d_gene: .; CDR3aa: CASSEYQGDTQYF; CDR3nt: TGTGCCAGCAGTGAATATCAGGGAGATACGCAGTATTTT
v_gene: TRBV28; abundance: once; j_gene: TRBJ2-7; len: 14; d_gene: TRBD1; CDR3aa: CASSFGTGLYEQYF; CDR3nt: TGTGCCAGCAGTTTTGGGACAGGACTATACGAGCAGTACTTC
v_gene: TRBV30; abundance: .; j_gene: TRBJ1-1; len: 12; d_gene: .; CDR3aa: CAWTDLNTEAFF; CDR3nt: TGTGCCTGGACGGATCTGAACACTGAAGCTTTCTTT
v_gene: TRBV5-1; abundance: .; j_gene: TRBJ2-3; len: 15; d_gene: .; CDR3aa: CASSWRDSSTDTQYF; CDR3nt: TGCGCCAGCAGCTGGCGGGACAGCAGCACAGATACGCAGTATTTT
v_gene: TRBV19; abundance: .; j_gene: TRBJ1-2; len: 13; d_gene: .; CDR3aa: CASSIHGNYGYTF; CDR3nt: TGTGCCAGTAGTATCCACGGAAACTATGGCTACACCTTC
v_gene: TRBV10-3; abundance: .; j_gene: TRBJ1-5; len: 15; d_gene: TRBD1; CDR3aa: CAISPGQGADQPQHF; CDR3nt: TGTGCCATCAGTCCGGGACAGGGGGCTGATCAGCCCCAGCATTTT
v_gene: TRBV7-6; abundance: .; j_gene: TRBJ2-4; len: 13; d_gene: .; CDR3aa: CASSRGNKNIQYF; CDR3nt: TGTGCCAGCAGCAGGGGAAACAAAAACATTCAGTACTTC
v_gene: TRBV27; abundance: .; j_gene: TRBJ2-6; len: 14; d_gene: .; CDR3aa: CASSPGTGANVLTF; CDR3nt: TGTGCCAGCAGTCCTGGGACTGGGGCCAACGTCCTGACTTTC
v_gene: TRBV19; abundance: .; j_gene: TRBJ2-2; len: 14; d_gene: .; CDR3aa: CASKVSGIAGELFF; CDR3nt: TGTGCCAGTAAGGTCTCAGGGATAGCCGGGGAGCTGTTTTTT
v_gene: TRBV14; abundance: .; j_gene: TRBJ2-7; len: 13; d_gene: .; CDR3aa: CASSGFGSYEQYF; CDR3nt: TGTGCCAGCAGCGGGTTCGGGTCCTACGAGCAGTACTTC
v_gene: TRBV28; abundance: .; j_gene: TRBJ2-7; len: 14; d_gene: TRBD2; CDR3aa: CASTKTSGLYEQYF; CDR3nt: TGTGCCAGCACAAAGACTAGCGGTCTCTACGAGCAGTACTTC
v_gene: TRBV4-1; abundance: .; j_gene: TRBJ2-2; len: 15; d_gene: .; CDR3aa: CASSQDSTSAGELFF; CDR3nt: TGCGCCAGCAGCCAAGATTCTACAAGCGCCGGGGAGCTGTTTTTT
v_gene: TRBV30; abundance: .; j_gene: TRBJ2-7; len: 13; d_gene: .; CDR3aa: CAWSVQGSYEQYF; CDR3nt: TGTGCCTGGAGTGTACAGGGTTCCTACGAGCAGTACTTC
v_gene: TRBV18; abundance: .; j_gene: TRBJ1-2; len: 15; d_gene: .; CDR3aa: CASSAVTGGDYGYTF; CDR3nt: TGTGCCAGCTCAGCTGTCACGGGCGGGGACTATGGCTACACCTTC
v_gene: TRBV30; abundance: .; j_gene: TRBJ2-6; len: 14; d_gene: .; CDR3aa: CAWSPFSGANVLTF; CDR3nt: TGTGCCTGGAGTCCGTTCTCTGGGGCCAACGTCCTGACTTTC
v_gene: TRBV10-3; abundance: .; j_gene: TRBJ2-1; len: 17; d_gene: .; CDR3aa: CAISESTGQGSYNEQFF; CDR3nt: TGTGCCATCAGTGAGTCGACGGGGCAGGGTTCCTACAATGAGCAGTTCTTC
v_gene: TRBV4-2; abundance: .; j_gene: TRBJ1-2; len: 16; d_gene: .; CDR3aa: CASSQDLRDRLYGYTF; CDR3nt: TGTGCCAGCAGCCAAGACCTTCGCGACAGGCTTTATGGCTACACCTTC
v_gene: TRBV5-1; abundance: .; j_gene: TRBJ1-3; len: 16; d_gene: .; CDR3aa: CASSSNGREAGNTIYF; CDR3nt: TGCGCCAGCAGCTCCAACGGCAGGGAGGCAGGAAACACCATATATTTT
v_gene: TRBV5-4; abundance: .; j_gene: TRBJ2-7; len: 16; d_gene: TRBD2; CDR3aa: CASSEGGVAGVTEQYF; CDR3nt: TGTGCCAGCAGCGAAGGAGGGGTAGCGGGAGTAACCGAGCAGTACTTC
v_gene: TRBV28; abundance: .; j_gene: TRBJ1-2; len: 15; d_gene: TRBD1; CDR3aa: CASLFRTGWNYGYTF; CDR3nt: TGTGCCAGTTTGTTCCGGACAGGGTGGAACTATGGCTACACCTTC
v_gene: TRBV28; abundance: .; j_gene: TRBJ2-7; len: 15; d_gene: .; CDR3aa: CASSLPGGRTYEQYF; CDR3nt: TGTGCCAGCAGTTTACCAGGGGGGCGTACCTACGAGCAGTACTTC
v_gene: TRBV27; abundance: .; j_gene: TRBJ2-3; len: 15; d_gene: .; CDR3aa: CASSPSRGSTDTQYF; CDR3nt: TGTGCCAGCAGTCCCTCTCGGGGTAGCACAGATACGCAGTATTTT
v_gene: TRBV9; abundance: once; j_gene: TRBJ2-1; len: 13; d_gene: .; CDR3aa: CASSGPAGNEQFF; CDR3nt: TGTGCCAGCAGCGGACCTGCTGGCAATGAGCAGTTCTTC
v_gene: TRBV4-3; abundance: .; j_gene: TRBJ1-6; len: 17; d_gene: .; CDR3aa: CASSQDPQSSYNSPLHF; CDR3nt: TGCGCCAGCAGCCAAGATCCCCAAAGCTCCTATAATTCACCCCTCCACTTT
v_gene: TRBV9; abundance: once; j_gene: TRBJ1-1; len: 15; d_gene: .; CDR3aa: CASTPRDGGNTEAFF; CDR3nt: TGTGCCAGCACCCCCAGGGATGGGGGGAACACTGAAGCTTTCTTT
v_gene: TRBV11-2; abundance: .; j_gene: TRBJ2-7; len: 14; d_gene: TRBD2; CDR3aa: CASSRTSRSYEQYF; CDR3nt: TGTGCCAGCAGCAGGACTAGTAGGTCCTACGAGCAGTACTTC
v_gene: TRBV27; abundance: .; j_gene: TRBJ1-1; len: 15; d_gene: .; CDR3aa: CASSLSRGGGTEAFF; CDR3nt: TGTGCCAGCAGTTTATCTCGGGGCGGCGGCACTGAAGCTTTCTTT
v_gene: TRBV18; abundance: once; j_gene: TRBJ2-6; len: 15; d_gene: .; CDR3aa: CASSPTISGANVLTF; CDR3nt: TGTGCCAGCTCACCGACTATATCTGGGGCCAACGTCCTGACTTTC
v_gene: TRBV7-8; abundance: .; j_gene: TRBJ2-7; len: 16; d_gene: TRBD2; CDR3aa: CASSLARVAGGHEQYF; CDR3nt: TGTGCCAGCAGCTTAGCGAGAGTAGCGGGAGGCCACGAGCAGTACTTC
v_gene: TRBV5-4; abundance: once; j_gene: TRBJ2-7; len: 14; d_gene: TRBD2; CDR3aa: CASKLAGGPYEQYF; CDR3nt: TGTGCCAGCAAACTAGCGGGAGGTCCCTACGAGCAGTACTTC
v_gene: TRBV11-2; abundance: .; j_gene: TRBJ2-1; len: 15; d_gene: TRBD2; CDR3aa: CASSFRSAGGVEQFF; CDR3nt: TGTGCCAGCAGCTTCCGCTCAGCGGGAGGGGTTGAGCAGTTCTTC